This record covers a single TCR beta chain. Its antigen is not identified. A read error may produce the germline difference seen at one junction end. Germline V gene lookup returns CDR1 SNHLY and CDR2 FYNNEI. The CDR3 length is 14 residues. The sample comes from a study of response to subunit inactivated influenza vaccine. Notes on the study in general: New T cells are recruited in small numbers by each seasonal influenza vaccination, according to the authors' suggestion.

TCRdb used MiXCR to reprocess the RT-PCR reads, holding one entry per CDR3 protein. The sample includes about 530,000 distinct CDR3 sequences, over 10% seen only once; the top ten take roughly 14%. The sample in question was PBMCs from blood, obtained roughly 6 weeks after vaccination. This TCR derives from a man aged 45-65 years who received an inactivated influenza vaccine. The chain employs TRBV2 and TRBJ2-5, with D possibly being TRBD1 (6 bases). CDR3 sequence: CASREGQIQETQYF. In DNA form, the CDR3 reads TGTGCCAGCAGAGAAGGACAGATACAAGAGACCCAGTACTTC. Variable domain in full (rest from reference TRBV2 and TRBJ2-5): EPEVTQTPSHQVTQMGQEVILRCVPISNHLYFYWYRQILGQKVEFLVSFYNNEISEKSEIFDDQFSVERPDGSNFTLKIRSTKLEDSAMYFCASREGQIQETQYFGPGTRLLVL.